The 20 T cell receptor beta chains in this list originate from one sample, sequenced in a study of blood T cell repertoires in COVID-19. Sequencing used immunoSEQ multiplex PCR; TCRdb keeps in-frame clones, though not all of them. The sample gives about 180,000 clones, about 91% of which show up once; roughly 4% is in the top ten. The sequencing sample was made of peripheral blood. These receptors were taken from a woman in her twenties or thirties with acute or convalescent COVID-19.

J is TRBJ2-7 and V is TRBV7-9, with D possibly TRBD2 on 6 matching bases. CDR3 length: 13 residues. Trimming removed 8 bases at V and 6 bases at J, with 17 bases between. Germline V gives CDR1 SEHNR, CDR2 FQNEAQ (reference sequence). The CDR3 coding sequence is TGTGCCAGCTCATATAACGGGGGTGGCGAGCAGTACTTC. As protein: CASSYNGGGEQYF.

The CDR3 sequence is CASSNGLAGLETQYF. The CDR3, as DNA: TGCGCCAGCAGCAACGGACTAGCGGGACTAGAGACCCAGTACTTC. The rearrangement links TRBV5-1 to TRBJ2-5, with 12 positions matching TRBD2. The CDR3 runs to 15 residues. The V gene's germline CDR1 is SGHRS and CDR2 YFSETQ. The V segment lost 4 bases and the J segment 4 bases; nucleotides outside the gene matches: 5. The full variable domain, in which reference TRBV5-1 and TRBJ2-5 provide the parts outside the CDR3, is KAGVTQTPRYLIKTRGQQVTLSCSPISGHRSVSWYQQTPGQGLQFLFEYFSETQRNKGNFPGRFSGRQFSNSRSEMNVSTLELGDSALYLCASSNGLAGLETQYFGPGTRLLVL.

This clone is a singleton in its sample. The sample holds other DNA sequences that translate to the same CDR3. The rearrangement links TRBV5-1 to TRBJ1-3, with D uncertain. Trimming left V 0 bases short and J 0 bases short, with 7 bases between. Per the germline V gene, CDR1 is SGHRS and CDR2 is YFSETQ. CDR3 length equals 15 residues. For the CDR3, the DNA is TGCGCCAGCAGCTTGGCCGGGGTCTCTGGAAACACCATATATTTT. Protein: CASSLAGVSGNTIYF.

The table lists this clone with a count of one. The CDR3 sequence: CASSPGQGSEKLFF. The DNA for the CDR3 is TGTGCCAGCTCACCCGGACAGGGCAGCGAAAAACTGTTTTTT. The gene calls are TRBV18 and TRBJ1-4; 8 nucleotides agree with TRBD1. Germline trimming cut 3 bases from V and 8 bases from J; bases unmatched to any gene: 5. The germline V gene has CDR1 KGHSH and CDR2 LQKENI. The CDR3 is 14 amino acids.

V usage is TRBV11-1 and J usage is TRBJ2-1, with D maybe TRBD1 (5 bases). Germline loops: CDR1 SGHAT, CDR2 FQDESV (reference sequence). The length of the CDR3 is 14 residues. The V and J ends lost 7 bases and 6 bases respectively, with 16 bases between them. For the CDR3, the DNA is TGTGCCAGCACGCAGGGTGGCTATACCAATGAGCAGTTCTTC. Protein product: CASTQGGYTNEQFF.

In its sample, this clone was seen once. The chain couples TRBV7-2 to TRBJ2-3; 11 bases map to TRBD2. V lost 4 bases, J lost 3 bases, and 3 bases stayed unmatched. Germline V gene lookup returns CDR1 SGHTA and CDR2 FQGNSA. The CDR3 totals 15 residues. CDR3 region: CASSSASGRTDTQYF. The CDR3 DNA sequence: TGTGCCAGCAGCTCTGCTAGCGGGAGGACAGATACGCAGTATTTT.

V usage is TRBV7-2 and J usage is TRBJ1-1; D is undetermined. The CDR3 contains 12 residues. Germline V gene sequence: CDR1 SGHTA, CDR2 FQGNSA. Trimming shortened V by 2 bases and J by 10 bases, and 11 bases separated the two germline ends. Here the CDR3 reads CASSLRRVGAFF. For the CDR3, the DNA is TGTGCCAGCAGCTTACGCCGGGTGGGAGCTTTCTTT.

This chain connects TRBV9 to TRBJ2-1, with 7 positions matching TRBD2. The CDR3 spans 14 residues. Per the germline V gene, CDR1 is SGDLS and CDR2 is YYNGEE. V lost 0 bases and J lost 7; bases outside the gene matches: 4. The CDR3 bases are TGTGCCAGCAGCGTAGTGACTAGCAGTAATGAGCAGTTCTTC. Its protein product is CASSVVTSSNEQFF. Drawing the rest from reference TRBV9 and TRBJ2-1, the complete variable domain is DSGVTQTPKHLITATGQRVTLRCSPRSGDLSVYWYQQSLDQGLQFLIQYYNGEERAKGNILERFSAQQFPDLHSELNLSSLELGDSALYFCASSVVTSSNEQFFGPGTRLTVL.

The V call is TRBV2, the J call TRBJ2-2; 12 bases align to TRBD2. Germline trimming cut 10 bases from V and 3 bases from J; bases unmatched to any gene: 3. CDR1 SNHLY and CDR2 FYNNEI come from the germline V gene. This CDR3 has 14 amino acids. CDR3 residues: CATRLAGDTGELFF. The CDR3 bases are TGTGCCACCAGACTAGCGGGGGACACCGGGGAGCTGTTTTTT.

V gene TRBV3-1 (or the pseudogene TRBV3-2) combines with J gene TRBJ1-1; D gene uncertain. Trimming took 0 bases from V and 1 from J, leaving 12 bases between them. Germline V gene lookup returns CDR1 LGHDT and CDR2 YNNKEL (reference sequence). This CDR3 contains 16 residues. The CDR3 sequence is CASSQDSIGGNTEAFF. CDR3 coding DNA: TGTGCCAGCAGCCAAGATTCAATTGGCGGGAACACTGAAGCTTTCTTT.

This clone was found once. This chain uses TRBV6-1 with TRBJ2-7; 7 bases line up with TRBD2. The CDR3 sequence is 16 residues long. CDR1 and CDR2 from the germline V gene are MNHNS and SASEGT. J gave up 2 bases and V 0 bases, and 7 bases lay outside the gene matches. The CDR3 DNA follows: TGTGCCAGCAGTGAAGCCCACGGCAGCGGGACCTACGAGCAGTACTTC. Residues: CASSEAHGSGTYEQYF.

The V and J genes are TRBV11-2 and TRBJ1-4; 7 bases agree with TRBD1. Germline V gene sequence: CDR1 SGHAT, CDR2 FQNNGV. Trimming at V came to 3 bases and at J to 8 bases, leaving 3 bases not matched to a gene. The CDR3 length is 13 residues. The CDR3 protein is CASSFDRAEKLFF. The CDR3 coding sequence is TGTGCCAGCAGCTTTGACAGGGCCGAAAAACTGTTTTTT.

The chain is built from TRBV6-6 and TRBJ2-7, with TRBD2 as a possible D gene (5 bases). This CDR3 comprises 15 residues. Trimming removed 6 bases at V and 6 bases at J, with 21 bases between. Looked up from germline, CDR1 is MNHNY and CDR2 is SVGAGI (reference sequence). The CDR3 coding sequence is TGTGCCAGCAGGCCTACTAGTCCCACCCCTGCCGAGCAGTACTTC. This translates into CASRPTSPTPAEQYF.

This clone was detected only a few times. The J gene is TRBJ2-1, the V gene TRBV13, with 9 bases lining up with TRBD2. CDR3 length equals 17 residues. Germline V gives CDR1 PRHDT, CDR2 FYEKMQ (reference sequence). J gave up 5 bases and V 4 bases, and 12 bases lay outside the gene matches. This CDR3 reads CASSSTIGLAMDNEQFF. The CDR3 DNA sequence: TGTGCCAGCAGCTCGACGATCGGACTAGCGATGGACAATGAGCAGTTCTTC.

The chain combines TRBV21-1 with TRBJ1-1. TRBV21-1 counts as a pseudogene. The CDR3 is made up of 12 amino acids. The CDR3 DNA sequence: TGTGCCAGCGAGTTTCGGAACACTGAAGCTTTCTTT. Protein: CASEFRNTEAFF.

For this clone: At one boundary the junction diverges from the germline segment, which might be a read error. The chain couples TRBV28 to TRBJ2-1; 8 nucleotides align to TRBD2. Germline assignment: CDR1 MDHEN and CDR2 SYDVKM. The CDR3 has 12 amino acids. CDR3: CASSMSLGLVLF. CDR3 DNA sequence: TGTGCCAGCAGTATGAGTCTGGGACTAGTACTCTTC.

This chain connects TRBV2 to TRBJ2-1, with 9 nucleotides matching TRBD1. In germline, CDR1 is SNHLY, CDR2 FYNNEI. The length of the CDR3 is 15 residues. After removal of 5 bases from V and 4 bases from J, the junction contained 6 bases not matched to a gene. The chain's CDR3 is CASSRPGTGYNEQFF. In DNA, the CDR3 is TGTGCCAGCAGTCGCCCCGGGACAGGGTACAATGAGCAGTTCTTC.

V and J are TRBV7-2 and TRBJ2-5; TRBD2 might be the D (5 bases). CDR3 length: 14 amino acids. Trimming stripped 6 bases from V and 5 bases from J, with 16 bases between. CDR1 and CDR2 (germline): SGHTA, FQGNSA. Here the CDR3 reads CASSLGGSPETQYF. For the CDR3, the DNA is TGTGCCAGCAGTCTTGGAGGATCCCCGGAGACCCAGTACTTC.

DNA of the CDR3: TGTGCCAGCAGGTTGACAGGAGTGGCCGGCTACACCTTC. Its protein product is CASRLTGVAGYTF. The chain links TRBV28 to TRBJ1-2; a weak D match, TRBD1 (6 bases). The CDR3 sequence is 13 residues long. The V end was cut by 6 bases, the J end by 8 bases, with 16 bases between. CDR1 MDHEN and CDR2 SYDVKM come from the germline V gene.

The chain has TRBV5-1 and TRBJ2-2, with TRBD1 identical over 7 bases. CDR3 size: 14 residues. Germline CDR1 reads SGHRS; CDR2 reads YFSETQ. V dropped 2 bases and J dropped 6; count of bases not matched to a gene: 4. The CDR3 here is CASSFGTEAGELFF. CDR3 DNA sequence: TGCGCCAGCAGCTTCGGGACAGAGGCCGGGGAGCTGTTTTTT.